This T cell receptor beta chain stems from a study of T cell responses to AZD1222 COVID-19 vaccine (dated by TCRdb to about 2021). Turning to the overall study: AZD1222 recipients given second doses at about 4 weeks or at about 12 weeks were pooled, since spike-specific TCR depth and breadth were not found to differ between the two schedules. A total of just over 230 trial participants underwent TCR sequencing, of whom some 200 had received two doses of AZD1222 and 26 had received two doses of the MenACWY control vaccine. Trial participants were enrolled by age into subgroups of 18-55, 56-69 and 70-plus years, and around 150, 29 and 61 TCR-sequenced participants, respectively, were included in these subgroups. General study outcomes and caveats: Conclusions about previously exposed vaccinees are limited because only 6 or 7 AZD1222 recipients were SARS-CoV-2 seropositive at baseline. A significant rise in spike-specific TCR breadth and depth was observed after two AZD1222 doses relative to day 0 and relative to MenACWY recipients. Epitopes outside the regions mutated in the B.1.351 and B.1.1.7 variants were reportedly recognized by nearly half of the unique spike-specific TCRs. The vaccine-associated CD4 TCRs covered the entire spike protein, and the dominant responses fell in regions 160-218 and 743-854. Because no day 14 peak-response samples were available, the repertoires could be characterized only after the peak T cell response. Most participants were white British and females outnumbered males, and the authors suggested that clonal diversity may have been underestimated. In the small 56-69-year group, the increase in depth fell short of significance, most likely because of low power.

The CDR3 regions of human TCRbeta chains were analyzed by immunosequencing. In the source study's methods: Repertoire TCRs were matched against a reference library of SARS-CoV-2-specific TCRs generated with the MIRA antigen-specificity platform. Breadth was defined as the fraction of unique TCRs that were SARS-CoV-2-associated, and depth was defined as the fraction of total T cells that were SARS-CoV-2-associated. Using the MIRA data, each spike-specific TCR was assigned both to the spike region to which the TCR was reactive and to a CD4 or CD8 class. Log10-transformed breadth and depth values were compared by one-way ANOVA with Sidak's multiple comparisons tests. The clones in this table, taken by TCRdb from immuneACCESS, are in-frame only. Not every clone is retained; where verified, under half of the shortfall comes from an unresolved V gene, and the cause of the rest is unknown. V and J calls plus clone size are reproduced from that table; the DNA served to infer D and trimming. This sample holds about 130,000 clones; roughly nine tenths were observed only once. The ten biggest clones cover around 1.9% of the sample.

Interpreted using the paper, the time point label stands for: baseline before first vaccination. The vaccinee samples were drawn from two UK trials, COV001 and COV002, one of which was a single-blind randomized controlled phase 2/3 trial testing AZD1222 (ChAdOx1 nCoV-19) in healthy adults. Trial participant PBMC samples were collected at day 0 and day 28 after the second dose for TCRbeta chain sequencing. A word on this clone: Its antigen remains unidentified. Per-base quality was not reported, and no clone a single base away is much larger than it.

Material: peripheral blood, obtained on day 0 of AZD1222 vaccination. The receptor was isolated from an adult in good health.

The DNA is TGTGCCTGGAGAGGACCACGGACACTAAGGGATGAAAAACTGTTTTTT. Translation gives CAWRGPRTLRDEKLFF. The chain is made from TRBV30 and TRBJ1-4; the D segment could be TRBD1, given 5 matching bases. V is pared back by 3 bases and J by 6 bases, with 20 bases lying between the germline termini. Via the germline V gene (reference sequence), CDR1 is GTSNPN and CDR2 SVGIG. CDR3 length: 16 amino acids, cysteine to phenylalanine. Only the CDR3 DNA is retained, 48 bases long and in frame from the first base.